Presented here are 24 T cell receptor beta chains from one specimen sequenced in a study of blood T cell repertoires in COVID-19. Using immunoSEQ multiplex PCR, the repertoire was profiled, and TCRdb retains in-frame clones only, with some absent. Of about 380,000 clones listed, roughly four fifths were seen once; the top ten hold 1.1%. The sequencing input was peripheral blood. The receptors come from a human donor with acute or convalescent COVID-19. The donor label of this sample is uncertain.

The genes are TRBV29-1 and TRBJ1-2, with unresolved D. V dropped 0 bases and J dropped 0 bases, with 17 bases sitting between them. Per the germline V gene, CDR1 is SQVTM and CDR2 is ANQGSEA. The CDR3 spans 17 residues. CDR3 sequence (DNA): TGCAGCGTTGAAGATCAGAGGACTACTACCTCTAACTATGGCTACACCTTC. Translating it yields CSVEDQRTTTSNYGYTF.

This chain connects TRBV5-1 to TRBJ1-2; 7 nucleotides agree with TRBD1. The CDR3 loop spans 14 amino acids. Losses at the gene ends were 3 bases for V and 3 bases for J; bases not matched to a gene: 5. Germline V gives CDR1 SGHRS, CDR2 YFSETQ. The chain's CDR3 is CASSSTTGDYGYTF. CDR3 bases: TGCGCCAGCAGCTCGACCACAGGGGACTATGGCTACACCTTC.

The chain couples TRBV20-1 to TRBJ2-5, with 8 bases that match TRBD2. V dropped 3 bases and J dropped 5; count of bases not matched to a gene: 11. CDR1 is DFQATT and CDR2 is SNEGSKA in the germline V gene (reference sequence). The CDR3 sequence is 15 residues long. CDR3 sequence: CSASRDGGEWETQYF. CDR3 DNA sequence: TGCAGTGCTAGTAGGGACGGGGGGGAGTGGGAGACCCAGTACTTC.

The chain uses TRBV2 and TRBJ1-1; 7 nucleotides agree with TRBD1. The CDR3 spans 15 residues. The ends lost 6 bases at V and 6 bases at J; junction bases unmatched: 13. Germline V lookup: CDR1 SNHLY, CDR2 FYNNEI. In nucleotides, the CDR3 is TGTGCCAGCAGGATCTTTACCGGGACAGTAGCTGAAGCTTTCTTT. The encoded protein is CASRIFTGTVAEAFF.

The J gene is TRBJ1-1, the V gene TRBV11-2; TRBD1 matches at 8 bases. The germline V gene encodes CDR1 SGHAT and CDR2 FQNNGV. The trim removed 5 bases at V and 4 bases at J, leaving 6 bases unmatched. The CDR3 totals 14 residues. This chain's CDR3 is CASSLGQVGTEAFF. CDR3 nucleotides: TGTGCCAGCAGCCTGGGACAGGTGGGCACTGAAGCTTTCTTT. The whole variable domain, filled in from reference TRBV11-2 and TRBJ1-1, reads EAGVAQSPRYKIIEKRQSVAFWCNPISGHATLYWYQQILGQGPKLLIQFQNNGVVDDSQLPKDRFSAERLKGVDSTLKIQPAKLEDSAVYLCASSLGQVGTEAFFGQGTRLTVV.

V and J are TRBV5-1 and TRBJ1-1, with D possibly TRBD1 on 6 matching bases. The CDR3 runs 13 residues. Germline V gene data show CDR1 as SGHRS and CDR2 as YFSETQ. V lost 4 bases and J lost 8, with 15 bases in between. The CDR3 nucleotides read TGCGCCAGCAGCGGGATCTTACAGGGAGAAGCTTTCTTT. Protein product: CASSGILQGEAFF.

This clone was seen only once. The CDR3 sequence: CASSYSFPNEQYF. The CDR3 DNA reads as TGTGCCAGCAGTTACTCGTTTCCCAACGAGCAGTACTTC. This chain connects TRBV6-5 to TRBJ2-7; D remains unclear. The germline CDR1 and CDR2 sequences are MNHEY and SVGAGI. This CDR3 has 13 residues. Trimming removed 0 bases from V and 5 bases from J, with 8 bases in between.

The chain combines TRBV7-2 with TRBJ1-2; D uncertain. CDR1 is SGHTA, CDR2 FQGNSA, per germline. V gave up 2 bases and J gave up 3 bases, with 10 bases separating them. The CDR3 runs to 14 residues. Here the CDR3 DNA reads TGTGCCAGCAGCTTAACCCCTCAGGACTATGGCTACACCTTC. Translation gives CASSLTPQDYGYTF.

Written as DNA, the CDR3 is TGTGCCTGGAGTAGGGACTTTAATTCACCCCTCCACTTT. Encoded protein: CAWSRDFNSPLHF. The chain couples TRBV30 to TRBJ1-6, with D possibly being TRBD1 (5 bases). The CDR3 extends over 13 amino acids. V dropped 2 bases and J dropped 6 bases, with 8 bases sitting between them. CDR1 is GTSNPN and CDR2 is SVGIG in the germline V gene (reference sequence).

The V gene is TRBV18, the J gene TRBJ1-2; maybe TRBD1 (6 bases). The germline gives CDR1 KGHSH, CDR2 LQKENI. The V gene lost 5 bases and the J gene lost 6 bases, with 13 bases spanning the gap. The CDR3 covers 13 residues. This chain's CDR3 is CASSSQGLHGYTF. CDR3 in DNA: TGTGCCAGCTCATCCCAGGGGTTGCATGGCTACACCTTC.

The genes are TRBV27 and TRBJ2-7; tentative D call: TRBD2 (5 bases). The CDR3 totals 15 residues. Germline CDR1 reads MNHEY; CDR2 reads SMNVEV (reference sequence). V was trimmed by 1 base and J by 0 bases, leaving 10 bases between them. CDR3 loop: CASSLYGVSSYEQYF. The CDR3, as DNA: TGTGCCAGCAGTTTATACGGGGTGAGCTCCTACGAGCAGTACTTC.

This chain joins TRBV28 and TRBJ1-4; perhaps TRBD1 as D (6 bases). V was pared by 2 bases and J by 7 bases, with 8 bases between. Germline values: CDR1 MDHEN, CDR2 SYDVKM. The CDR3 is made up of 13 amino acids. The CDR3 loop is CASSLGGSEKLFF. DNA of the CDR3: TGTGCCAGCAGTTTAGGGGGCAGTGAAAAACTGTTTTTT.

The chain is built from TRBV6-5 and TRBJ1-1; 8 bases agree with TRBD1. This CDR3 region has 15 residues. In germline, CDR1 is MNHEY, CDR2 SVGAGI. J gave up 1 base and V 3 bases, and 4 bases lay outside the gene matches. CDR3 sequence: CASSYFGTGNTEAFF. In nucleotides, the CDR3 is TGTGCCAGCAGTTATTTCGGGACAGGGAACACTGAAGCTTTCTTT.

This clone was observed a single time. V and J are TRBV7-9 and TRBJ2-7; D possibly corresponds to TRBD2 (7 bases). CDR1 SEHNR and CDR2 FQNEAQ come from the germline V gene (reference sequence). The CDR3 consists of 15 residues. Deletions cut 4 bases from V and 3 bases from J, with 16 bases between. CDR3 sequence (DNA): TGTGCCAGCAGCTCCTTGGCGGGGGCCGGCTACGAGCAGTACTTC. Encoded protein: CASSSLAGAGYEQYF.

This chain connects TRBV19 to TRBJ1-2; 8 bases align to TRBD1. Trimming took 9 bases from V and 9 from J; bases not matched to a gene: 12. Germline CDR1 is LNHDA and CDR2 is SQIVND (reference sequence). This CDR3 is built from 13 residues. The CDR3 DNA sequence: TGTGCCAGGGGCCGGGGACAGGTTTTCTGCTACACCTTC. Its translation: CARGRGQVFCYTF.

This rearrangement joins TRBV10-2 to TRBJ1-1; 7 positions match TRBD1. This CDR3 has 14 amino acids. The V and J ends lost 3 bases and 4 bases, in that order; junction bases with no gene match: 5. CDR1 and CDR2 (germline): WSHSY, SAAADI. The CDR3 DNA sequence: TGCGCCAGCAGTGAAGGGGGCTGGGGCACTGAAGCTTTCTTT. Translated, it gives CASSEGGWGTEAFF.

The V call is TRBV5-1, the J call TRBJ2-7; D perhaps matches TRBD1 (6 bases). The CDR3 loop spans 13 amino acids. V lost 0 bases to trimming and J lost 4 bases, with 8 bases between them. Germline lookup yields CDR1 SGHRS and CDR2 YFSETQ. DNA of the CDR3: TGCGCCAGCAGCTTGGCTGGACAGTACGAGCAGTACTTC. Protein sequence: CASSLAGQYEQYF.

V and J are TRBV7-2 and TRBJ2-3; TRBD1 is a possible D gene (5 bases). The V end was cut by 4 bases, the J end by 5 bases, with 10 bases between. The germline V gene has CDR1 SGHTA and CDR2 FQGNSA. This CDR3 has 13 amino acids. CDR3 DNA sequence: TGTGCCAGCAGCTACGACAGAGTAGATACGCAGTATTTT. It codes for CASSYDRVDTQYF.

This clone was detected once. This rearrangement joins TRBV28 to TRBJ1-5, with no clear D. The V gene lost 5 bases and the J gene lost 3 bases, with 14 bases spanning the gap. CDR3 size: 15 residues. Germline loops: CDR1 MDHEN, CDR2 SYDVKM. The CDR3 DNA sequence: TGTGCCAGCAGTCGACCCGACGGGATCAATCAGCCCCAGCATTTT. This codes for CASSRPDGINQPQHF.

The CDR3 sequence: CASSARGQNYGYTF. In DNA form, the CDR3 reads TGTGCCAGCAGCGCGAGGGGACAGAACTATGGCTACACCTTC. V usage is TRBV5-6 and J usage is TRBJ1-2; TRBD1 matches 7 bases. The CDR3 loop spans 14 amino acids. Germline CDR1 SGHDT, CDR2 YYEEEE. Germline trimming cut 4 bases from V and 2 bases from J; bases unmatched to any gene: 5.

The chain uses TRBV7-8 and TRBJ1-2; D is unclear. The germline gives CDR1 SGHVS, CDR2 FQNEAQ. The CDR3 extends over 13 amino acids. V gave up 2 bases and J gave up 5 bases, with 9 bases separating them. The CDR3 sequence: CASSLQSFYGYTF. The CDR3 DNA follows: TGTGCCAGCAGCTTACAGTCCTTTTATGGCTACACCTTC.

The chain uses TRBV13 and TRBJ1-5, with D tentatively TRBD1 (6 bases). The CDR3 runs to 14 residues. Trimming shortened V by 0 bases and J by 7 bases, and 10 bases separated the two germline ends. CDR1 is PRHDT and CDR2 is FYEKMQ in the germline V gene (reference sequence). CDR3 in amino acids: CASSLGTGGQPQHF. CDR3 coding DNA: TGTGCCAGCAGCTTAGGGACAGGCGGACAGCCCCAGCATTTT.

The CDR3 loop is CAGGTGVGYGYTF. The CDR3, as DNA: TGTGCCGGAGGGACAGGGGTGGGTTATGGCTACACCTTC. This chain links TRBV28 with TRBJ1-2; 10 bases match TRBD1. The CDR3 runs 13 residues. Per germline, CDR1 MDHEN and CDR2 SYDVKM. The trim removed 11 bases at V and 5 bases at J, leaving 8 bases unmatched.

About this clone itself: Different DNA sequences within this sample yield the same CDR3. CDR3 nucleotide sequence: TGTGCCAGCAGTTATGGACAGGGTAACACTGAAGCTTTCTTT. This encodes CASSYGQGNTEAFF. The V call is TRBV6-5, the J call TRBJ1-1, with TRBD1 matching 8 bases. The CDR3 spans 14 residues. After removal of 3 bases from V and 2 bases from J, the junction contained 2 bases not matched to a gene. CDR1 and CDR2 (germline): MNHEY, SVGAGI.